The rows below give T cell receptor beta chains drawn from one sample of a study of shared clonotypes between healthy human individuals. The table came from immunoSEQ multiplex PCR; TCRdb's copy has only in-frame clones and leaves some out. The sample consists of 2 million or so clones, approximately 94% of them appearing once. The sequencing input was naive CD8+ T cells sorted from blood. These receptors came from a man aged 18 to 35 in good health. The CDR3 runs from the conserved cysteine through the conserved F or W. D genes are given only for firm matches. Size is stated for part of the rows, as once, few or many counts, or as a class when the clone is expanded.

V	D	size	J	CDR3	DNA
TRBV27	NA	NA	TRBJ2-5	CASSSSPLGQETQYF	TGTGCCAGCAGTTCCTCACCGCTGGGCCAAGAGACCCAGTACTTC
TRBV4-1	TRBD2	NA	TRBJ2-7	CASSQEAGGLGEQYF	TGCGCCAGCAGCCAAGAGGCGGGAGGGCTCGGTGAGCAGTACTTC
TRBV6-1	TRBD1	NA	TRBJ2-1	CASSEVSLGQGPYNEQFF	TGTGCCAGCAGTGAAGTATCCCTCGGACAGGGGCCCTACAATGAGCAGTTCTTC
TRBV30	NA	NA	TRBJ2-7	CAWSVGQPYEQYF	TGTGCCTGGAGTGTCGGACAGCCATACGAGCAGTACTTC
TRBV6-7	NA	NA	TRBJ1-5	CASTKGHFWVQPQHF	TGTGCCAGCACCAAGGGACATTTTTGGGTCCAGCCCCAGCATTTT
TRBV4-1	NA	NA	TRBJ2-2	CASSQDGSLTGELFF	TGCGCCAGCAGCCAAGATGGCAGCTTGACCGGGGAGCTGTTTTTT
TRBV5-6	TRBD1	NA	TRBJ2-3	CASSLEARGRTDTQYF	TGTGCCAGCAGCTTGGAGGCCAGGGGGCGCACAGATACGCAGTATTTT
TRBV5-6	NA	NA	TRBJ2-7	CASSLHGGRLDEQYF	TGTGCCAGCAGCTTGCACGGGGGGCGCCTGGACGAGCAGTACTTC
TRBV4-2	NA	NA	TRBJ2-7	CASSPDPYGDYYEQYF	TGTGCCAGCAGCCCGGACCCGTACGGAGACTACTACGAGCAGTACTTC
TRBV29-1	NA	NA	TRBJ2-5	CSVEDGGTQYF	TGCAGCGTTGAAGATGGGGGGACCCAGTACTTC
TRBV6-1	TRBD1	once	TRBJ2-7	CASSERGGSPKTYEQYF	TGTGCCAGCAGTGAACGAGGGGGCTCGCCCAAAACCTACGAGCAGTACTTC
TRBV11-2	TRBD1	NA	TRBJ2-1	CASSLGQSSYNEQFF	TGTGCCAGCAGCCTGGGACAGAGCTCCTACAATGAGCAGTTCTTC
TRBV6-5	NA	NA	TRBJ2-3	CASSPTGVWADTQYF	TGTGCCAGCAGTCCCACGGGAGTTTGGGCAGATACGCAGTATTTT
TRBV7-9	NA	NA	TRBJ2-7	CASSGGYSYEQYF	TGTGCCAGCAGCGGGGGGTACTCCTACGAGCAGTACTTC
TRBV7-6	NA	NA	TRBJ2-1	CASSLGSSEGHYNEQFF	TGTGCCAGCAGCTTAGGCTCTTCGGAGGGCCACTACAATGAGCAGTTCTTC
TRBV9	NA	NA	TRBJ1-1	CASSVYSPGTVNTEAFF	TGTGCCAGCAGCGTTTACTCCCCCGGGACGGTGAACACTGAAGCTTTCTTT
TRBV5-6	NA	NA	TRBJ2-7	CASSLPSSYEQYF	TGTGCCAGCAGCTTGCCGTCCTCCTACGAGCAGTACTTC
TRBV19	NA	few	TRBJ2-2	CASSIGYFGSGELFF	TGTGCCAGTAGTATAGGGTACTTCGGGTCCGGGGAGCTGTTTTTT
TRBV9	TRBD1	NA	TRBJ2-1	CASSVGLTGDTNEQFF	TGTGCCAGCAGCGTAGGTTTAACAGGGGATACCAATGAGCAGTTCTTC
TRBV5-1	NA	NA	TRBJ2-5	CASSLGGYQETQYF	TGCGCCAGCAGCTTGGGGGGGTACCAAGAGACCCAGTACTTC
TRBV29-1	TRBD1	NA	TRBJ2-7	CSVVGTGGMYEQYF	TGCAGCGTCGTCGGGACAGGGGGCATGTACGAGCAGTACTTC
TRBV7-2	TRBD2	NA	TRBJ2-5	CASSFPSTSGREVETQYF	TGTGCCAGCAGCTTCCCCTCTACTAGCGGGAGAGAAGTGGAGACCCAGTACTTC
TRBV11-2	NA	NA	TRBJ2-7	CASSLSKGGPSYEQYF	TGTGCCAGCAGCTTAAGCAAAGGGGGACCCTCCTACGAGCAGTACTTC
TRBV10-2	TRBD2	NA	TRBJ2-7	CASNLAGVAYEQYF	TGCGCCAGCAACTTAGCGGGAGTAGCCTACGAGCAGTACTTC
TRBV29-1	TRBD1	NA	TRBJ2-3	CSVQGQGGTDTQYF	TGCAGCGTTCAGGGACAGGGAGGGACAGATACGCAGTATTTT
TRBV7-8	NA	NA	TRBJ1-2	CASSLGGRMNYGYTF	TGTGCCAGCAGCTTAGGAGGCAGGATGAATTATGGCTACACCTTC
TRBV19	TRBD1	NA	TRBJ2-7	CASSMEGGGIYEQYF	TGTGCCAGTAGTATGGAAGGGGGCGGTATCTACGAGCAGTACTTC
TRBV6-1	TRBD1	NA	TRBJ1-4	CASSNGAGGYEKLFF	TGTGCCAGCAGTAATGGTGCAGGGGGGTATGAAAAACTGTTTTTT
TRBV30	NA	once	TRBJ1-4	CAWSPSRVRGEKLFF	TGTGCCTGGAGTCCCTCCAGGGTACGGGGTGAAAAACTGTTTTTT
TRBV5-4	NA	NA	TRBJ2-1	CASSSPDIYNEQFF	TGTGCCAGCAGCTCGCCGGACATTTACAATGAGCAGTTCTTC
TRBV7-7	NA	NA	TRBJ2-7	CASSLGAGPTYEQYF	TGTGCTAGCAGCTTAGGGGCAGGACCGACCTACGAGCAGTACTTC
TRBV7-2	TRBD1	NA	TRBJ1-1	CASSPWTGVETEAFF	TGTGCCAGCAGCCCTTGGACAGGGGTGGAGACTGAAGCTTTCTTT
TRBV7-9	NA	NA	TRBJ2-5	CASSLTFQETQYF	TGTGCCAGCAGCTTAACATTTCAAGAGACCCAGTACTTC
TRBV6-6	TRBD2	NA	TRBJ2-7	CASQPFSSGSPYEQYF	TGTGCCAGCCAACCCTTCTCTAGCGGGAGTCCCTACGAGCAGTACTTC
TRBV12-5	NA	NA	TRBJ1-3	CASGLVPGNTIYF	TGTGCTAGTGGTTTGGTACCAGGAAACACCATATATTTT
TRBV5-5	NA	NA	TRBJ1-2	CASSLAIGGSANYGYTF	TGTGCCAGCAGCTTGGCGATAGGAGGCTCAGCTAACTATGGCTACACCTTC
TRBV2	NA	NA	TRBJ1-2	CASIPSPGGNYGYTF	TGTGCCAGCATTCCCTCCCCTGGGGGTAACTATGGCTACACCTTC
TRBV7-3	TRBD2	NA	TRBJ2-3	CASSLSGGWSDTQYF	TGTGCCAGCAGCTTAAGCGGGGGGTGGTCAGATACGCAGTATTTT
TRBV6-6	NA	NA	TRBJ2-2	CASSYSSTGELFF	TGTGCCAGCAGTTACTCGTCGACCGGGGAGCTGTTTTTT
TRBV28	NA	NA	TRBJ2-1	CASSLVSSYNEQFF	TGTGCCAGCAGTTTGGTTAGCTCCTACAATGAGCAGTTCTTC
TRBV18	NA	NA	TRBJ1-1	CASSPPEGAMNTEAFF	TGTGCCAGCTCACCACCGGAAGGGGCCATGAACACTGAAGCTTTCTTT
TRBV27	NA	NA	TRBJ2-1	CASSPSWGYNEQFF	TGTGCCAGCAGCCCTTCTTGGGGTTACAATGAGCAGTTCTTC
TRBV13	NA	NA	TRBJ1-6	CASRRGQGIYNSPLHF	TGTGCCAGCAGGCGGGGGCAGGGGATTTATAATTCACCCCTCCACTTT
TRBV5-1	TRBD2	once	TRBJ2-1	CASSFSGGPYNEQFF	TGCGCCAGCAGCTTTTCGGGAGGGCCCTACAATGAGCAGTTCTTC
TRBV6-1	TRBD2	NA	TRBJ2-3	CASSEGTSGGDTQYF	TGTGCCAGCAGTGAAGGGACTAGCGGGGGGGATACGCAGTATTTT
TRBV5-1	NA	few	TRBJ2-2	CASSLGRGTGELFF	TGCGCCAGCAGCTTAGGCAGGGGCACCGGGGAGCTGTTTTTT
TRBV9	NA	NA	TRBJ2-1	CASSVEGGFSYNEQFF	TGTGCCAGCAGCGTAGAAGGGGGTTTTTCCTACAATGAGCAGTTCTTC
TRBV6-5	NA	NA	TRBJ1-1	CASSTGLEGNTEAFF	TGTGCCAGCAGTACGGGACTGGAGGGAAACACTGAAGCTTTCTTT
TRBV28	NA	NA	TRBJ2-7	CASSLGGKKQYF	TGTGCCAGCAGTTTAGGGGGAAAGAAGCAGTACTTC
TRBV10-1	NA	NA	TRBJ2-2	CASSESGRGTNTGELFF	TGCGCCAGCAGTGAGTCTGGCAGGGGTACGAACACCGGGGAGCTGTTTTTT
TRBV27	TRBD1	NA	TRBJ2-7	CASSFLGQVYEQYF	TGTGCCAGCAGTTTCCTTGGACAGGTCTACGAGCAGTACTTC
TRBV10-3	TRBD2	once	TRBJ2-2	CAIHRLAGGNTGELFF	TGTGCCATCCACCGACTAGCGGGAGGGAACACCGGGGAGCTGTTTTTT
TRBV28	TRBD1	NA	TRBJ2-7	CASSLQGASYEQYF	TGTGCCAGCAGTTTACAGGGGGCATCCTACGAGCAGTACTTC
TRBV7-6	TRBD2	NA	TRBJ2-3	CASSLEAGGPADTQYF	TGTGCCAGCAGCTTAGAGGCGGGAGGGCCGGCAGATACGCAGTATTTT
TRBV4-1	TRBD2	NA	TRBJ2-7	CASSPIAGVADYEQYF	TGCGCCAGCAGCCCCATAGCGGGGGTGGCAGACTACGAGCAGTACTTC
TRBV27	TRBD1	NA	TRBJ1-2	CASSFLDRGYGYTF	TGTGCCAGCAGTTTCCTCGACAGGGGCTATGGCTACACCTTC
TRBV5-6	NA	NA	TRBJ1-2	CASNPGQSNYGYTF	TGTGCCAGCAACCCAGGGCAGTCTAACTATGGCTACACCTTC
TRBV7-2	NA	NA	TRBJ2-5	CASSPPVWEAWETQYF	TGTGCCAGCAGCCCCCCCGTTTGGGAGGCCTGGGAGACCCAGTACTTC
TRBV28	TRBD1	once	TRBJ2-7	CASSSPGQSTYEQYF	TGTGCCAGCAGCTCACCGGGACAGTCAACCTACGAGCAGTACTTC
TRBV10-2	NA	NA	TRBJ1-1	CATSGGTEAFF	TGCGCCACCTCTGGGGGGACTGAAGCTTTCTTT